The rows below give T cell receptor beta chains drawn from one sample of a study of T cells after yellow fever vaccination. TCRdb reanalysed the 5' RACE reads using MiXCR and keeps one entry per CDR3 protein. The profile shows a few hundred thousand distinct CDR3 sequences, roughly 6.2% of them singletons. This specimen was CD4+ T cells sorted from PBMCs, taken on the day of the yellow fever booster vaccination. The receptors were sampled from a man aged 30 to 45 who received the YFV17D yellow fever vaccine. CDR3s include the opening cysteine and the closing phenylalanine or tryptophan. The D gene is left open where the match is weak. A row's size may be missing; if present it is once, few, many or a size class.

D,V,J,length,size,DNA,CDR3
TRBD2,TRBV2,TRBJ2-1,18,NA,TGTGCCAGCAGTTTATTTCAGTTTGGTAGCGGGAGCGGGGGGGAGCAGTTCTTC,CASSLFQFGSGSGGEQFF
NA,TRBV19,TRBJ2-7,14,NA,TGTGCCAGTAGTATCTCTAGCCCCTCCTACGAGCAGTACTTC,CASSISSPSYEQYF
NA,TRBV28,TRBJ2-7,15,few,TGTGCCAGCAGTACACCCTCGACCGCGAAGCACGAGCAGTACTTC,CASSTPSTAKHEQYF
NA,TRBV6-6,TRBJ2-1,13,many,TGTGCCAGCACGCCGACGGGGAGAAATGAGCAGTTCTTC,CASTPTGRNEQFF
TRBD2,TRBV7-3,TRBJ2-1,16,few,TGTGCCAGCAGCCCGGGACTAGCGGGAGCTCACAATGAGCAGTTCTTC,CASSPGLAGAHNEQFF
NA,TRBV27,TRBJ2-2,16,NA,TGTGCCAGCAGTTTATCTAATCTGGGGAACACCGGGGAGCTGTTTTTT,CASSLSNLGNTGELFF
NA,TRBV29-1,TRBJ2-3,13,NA,TGCAGCGACCAAAACGCCCGGAAAGATACGCAGTATTTT,CSDQNARKDTQYF
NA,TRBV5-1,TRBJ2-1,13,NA,TGCGCCAGCAGCGCCAGCTCCTACAATGAGCAGTTCTTC,CASSASSYNEQFF
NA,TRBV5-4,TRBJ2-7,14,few,TGTGCCAGCAGCAGAACAGGGAACTCCTACGAGCAGTACTTC,CASSRTGNSYEQYF
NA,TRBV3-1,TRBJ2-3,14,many,TGTGCCAGCAGCCAAGAAAGTCTCACAGATACGCAGTATTTT,CASSQESLTDTQYF
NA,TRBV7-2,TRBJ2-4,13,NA,TGTGCCAGAAGCCGGAGTTCAGGGAACATTCAGTACTTC,CARSRSSGNIQYF
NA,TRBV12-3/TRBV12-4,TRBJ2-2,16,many,TGTGCCAGCAGTCGCGGGTTACAGGTGTACACCGGGGAGCTGTTTTTT,CASSRGLQVYTGELFF
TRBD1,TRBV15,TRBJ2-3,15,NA,TGTGCCACCAGCAGAGACCGCCACAGGGGTGATACGCAGTATTTT,CATSRDRHRGDTQYF
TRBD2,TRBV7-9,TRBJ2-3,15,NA,TGTGCCAGCAGCTTCCTGCGGGGGGGCACAGATACGCAGTATTTT,CASSFLRGGTDTQYF
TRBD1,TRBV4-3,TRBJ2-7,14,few,TGCGCCAGCAGCCAACAACAGGGGGGCTACGAGCAGTACTTC,CASSQQQGGYEQYF
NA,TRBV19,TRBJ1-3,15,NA,TGTGCCAGTAGTATCCAGGCCAACTCTGGAAACACCATATATTTT,CASSIQANSGNTIYF
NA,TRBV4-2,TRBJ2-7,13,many,TGTGCCAGCAGCCAAACGACTAGCTACGAGCAGTACTTC,CASSQTTSYEQYF
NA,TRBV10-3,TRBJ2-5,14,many,TGTGCCATCAGCCCCGGACCTCGAGCAGAGACCCAGTACTTC,CAISPGPRAETQYF
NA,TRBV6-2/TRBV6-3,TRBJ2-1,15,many,TGTGCCAGCAGAATGGACCAAGGCTCCTACAATGAGCAGTTCTTC,CASRMDQGSYNEQFF
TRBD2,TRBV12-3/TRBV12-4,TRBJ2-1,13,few,TGTGCCAGCTCCTGGGAGGGTTGGGATGAGCAGTTCTTC,CASSWEGWDEQFF
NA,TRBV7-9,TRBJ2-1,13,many,TGTGCCAGCAGCCCCGGCAGATACAATGAGCAGTTCTTC,CASSPGRYNEQFF
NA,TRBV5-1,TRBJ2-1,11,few,TGCGCCAGCAGCTCCCGAGGGGAGCAGTTCTTC,CASSSRGEQFF
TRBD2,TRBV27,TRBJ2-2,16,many,TGTGCCAGTAGACTAGCGGGAAATACGAACACCGGGGAGCTGTTTTTT,CASRLAGNTNTGELFF
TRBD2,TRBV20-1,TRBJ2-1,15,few,TGCAGTGCTGGTCCAAGCGGGAGGGGGGGGAATGAGCAGTTCTTC,CSAGPSGRGGNEQFF
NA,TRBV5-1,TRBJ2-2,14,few,TGCGCCAGCAGCTTGGCGAGGGACACCGGGGAGCTGTTTTTT,CASSLARDTGELFF
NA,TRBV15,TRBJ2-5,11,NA,TGTGCCACCAGGCGAGAAGAGACCCAGTACTTC,CATRREETQYF
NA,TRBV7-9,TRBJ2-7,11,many,TGTGCCAGCAGCTTTCACTACGAGCAGTACTTC,CASSFHYEQYF
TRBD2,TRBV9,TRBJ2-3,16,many,TGTGCCAGCAGCACCCGTAGCGGGAGTGCCGCAGATACGCAGTATTTT,CASSTRSGSAADTQYF
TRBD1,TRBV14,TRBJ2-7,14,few,TGTGCCAGCAGTACGACAGGGTTAAGGTACGAGCAGTACTTC,CASSTTGLRYEQYF
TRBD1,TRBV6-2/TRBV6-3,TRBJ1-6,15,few,TGTGCCAGCAGCTTCGGGACAGACACAGGTTCACCCCTCCACTTT,CASSFGTDTGSPLHF
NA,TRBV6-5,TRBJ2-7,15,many,TGTGCCAGCAGTTACAAAGTATGGGCCGTTTACGAGCAGTACTTC,CASSYKVWAVYEQYF
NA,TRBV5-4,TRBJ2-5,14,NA,TGTGCCAGCAGCTTGGTAGGGGCGTTCGAGACCCAGTACTTC,CASSLVGAFETQYF
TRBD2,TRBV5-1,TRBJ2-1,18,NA,TGCGCCAGCAGGCCCTACGGGACTAGCGGGAGTGGCTACAATGAGCAGTTCTTC,CASRPYGTSGSGYNEQFF
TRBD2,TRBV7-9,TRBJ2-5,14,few,TGTGCCAGCAGCTATCCCATGGGGGGGGAGACCCAGTACTTC,CASSYPMGGETQYF
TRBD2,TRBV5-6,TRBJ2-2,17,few,TGTGCCAGCAGCTTGGCCGGGAGCGGGAAGTTTTCCGGGGAGCTGTTTTTT,CASSLAGSGKFSGELFF
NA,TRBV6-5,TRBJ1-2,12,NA,TGTGCCAGCAGTTACTCAAGGGGTGGCTACACCTTC,CASSYSRGGYTF
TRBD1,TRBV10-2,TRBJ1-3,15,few,TGCGCCAGCCTGGGAGGGGGCAGCTCTGGAAACACCATATATTTT,CASLGGGSSGNTIYF
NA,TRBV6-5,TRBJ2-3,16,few,TGTGCCAGCAGTTACTTGTCGTCGGGCCTCACAGATACGCAGTATTTT,CASSYLSSGLTDTQYF
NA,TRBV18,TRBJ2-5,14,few,TGTGCCAGCTGCTCGCTGGGGCTTCGAGAGACCCAGTACTTC,CASCSLGLRETQYF
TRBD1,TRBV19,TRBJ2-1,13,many,TGTGCCAGTAATCCGACAGGGATCCTTGAGCAGTTCTTC,CASNPTGILEQFF
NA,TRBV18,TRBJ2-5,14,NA,TGTGCCAGCTCACCACAGCGCTCTCAAGAGACCCAGTACTTC,CASSPQRSQETQYF
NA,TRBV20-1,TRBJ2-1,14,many,TGCAGTGCTAGAGATAGGGCTGTAGGCAATGAGCAGTTCTTC,CSARDRAVGNEQFF
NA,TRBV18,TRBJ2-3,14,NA,TGTGCCAGCTCACCACCGGGGTACACAGATACGCAGTATTTT,CASSPPGYTDTQYF
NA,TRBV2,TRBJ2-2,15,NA,TGTGCCAGCAGTTGGGGAGAAATGAACACCGGGGAGCTGTTTTTT,CASSWGEMNTGELFF
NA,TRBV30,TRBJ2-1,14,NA,TGTGCCTGGAGGAGAGGTGGGATCCTCAATGAGCAGTTCTTC,CAWRRGGILNEQFF
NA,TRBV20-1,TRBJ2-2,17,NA,TGCAGTGCTAGACCTCGGGAGTATCGGGAGAAGCCCGGGGAGCTGTTTTTT,CSARPREYREKPGELFF
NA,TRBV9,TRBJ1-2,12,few,TGTGCCAGCAGCGTAGATGACTATGGCTACACCTTC,CASSVDDYGYTF
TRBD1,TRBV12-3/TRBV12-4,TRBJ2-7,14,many,TGTGCCAGCAGTCCGGGGACAGGGGCCTACGAGCAGTACTTC,CASSPGTGAYEQYF
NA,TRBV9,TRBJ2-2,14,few,TGTGCCAGCAGCGTCGCGTCGGTTAGCGGGGAGCTGTTTTTT,CASSVASVSGELFF
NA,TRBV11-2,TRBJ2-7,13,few,TGTGCCAGCAGCTTAGAGTCCCTCGGGGAGCAGTACTTC,CASSLESLGEQYF